What follows are 10 T cell receptor beta chains derived from one specimen sequenced in a study of shared clonotypes between healthy human individuals. Sequencing was performed with immunoSEQ multiplex PCR; in TCRdb, only in-frame clones are kept and a portion is missing. Here the sample spans under 200,000 clones, roughly 93% being singletons. Input material: naive CD4+ T cells sorted from blood. Subset specified: CD45RA+ positively selected. These receptors were taken from a woman aged 25 to 45 in good health.

This chain links TRBV6-6 with TRBJ2-3; no definite D call. Trimming removed 6 bases at V and 0 bases at J, with 16 bases between. Germline-derived CDR1 and CDR2 are MNHNY and SVGAGI (reference sequence). CDR3 length: 16 residues. CDR3 nucleotide sequence: TGTGCCAGCAGCCCGGAACCAAACCTTAGCACAGATACGCAGTATTTT. As protein: CASSPEPNLSTDTQYF.

The chain links TRBV5-1 to TRBJ2-2; the D gene could be TRBD1 or TRBD2 (5 bases each). From germline, CDR1 is SGHRS and CDR2 YFSETQ. This CDR3 comprises 14 residues. With 2 bases removed from V and 3 bases from J, the gap between germline ends came to 8 bases. As DNA, the CDR3 is TGCGCCAGCAGCTTAGAGGGGCACACCGGGGAGCTGTTTTTT. Its protein is CASSLEGHTGELFF.

J is TRBJ1-6 and V is TRBV27; D gene ambiguous. CDR1 is MNHEY, CDR2 SMNVEV, per germline (reference sequence). The CDR3 is 14 residues long. Between the trimmed V and J ends, which lost 4 bases and 7 bases, there was a span of 11 bases. The DNA of the CDR3 is TGTGCCAGCAGTTACGGGAAGGGAAATTCACCCCTCCACTTT. This sequence encodes CASSYGKGNSPLHF.

The chain is built from TRBV5-6 and TRBJ2-7, with 10 bases aligning to TRBD2. The germline V gene encodes CDR1 SGHDT and CDR2 YYEEEE. The V and J ends lost 1 base and 4 bases, in that order; junction bases with no gene match: 11. This CDR3 is 17 amino acids long. The CDR3 here is CASSLTVPGLAIYEQYF. The CDR3 bases are TGTGCCAGCAGCTTGACTGTTCCGGGACTAGCGATATACGAGCAGTACTTC.

This rearrangement joins TRBV7-9 to TRBJ1-5, with TRBD1 matching over 10 bases. CDR3 length: 15 residues. The germline gives CDR1 SEHNR, CDR2 FQNEAQ (reference sequence). Trimming at V came to 5 bases and at J to 5 bases, leaving 6 bases not matched to a gene. The CDR3 DNA follows: TGTGCCAGCAGCCCAGGACAGGGGGGATATCAGCCCCAGCATTTT. Protein: CASSPGQGGYQPQHF.

The rearrangement links TRBV19 to TRBJ2-7, with 7 bases that match TRBD1. The CDR3 spans 15 residues. The V and J ends lost 3 bases and 2 bases, in that order; junction bases with no gene match: 7. CDR1 is LNHDA and CDR2 is SQIVND in the germline V gene (reference sequence). The CDR3 loop reads CASSIRTGRTYEQYF. The CDR3 DNA is TGTGCCAGTAGTATCCGGACAGGAAGAACCTACGAGCAGTACTTC.

J is TRBJ1-4 and V is TRBV29-1; D unclear. Germline assignment: CDR1 SQVTM and CDR2 ANQGSEA. The V end lost 0 bases, the J end lost 0 bases, and 11 bases lay between the germline ends. This CDR3 contains 16 residues. The CDR3 bases are TGCAGCGTTGAAGATCCAGGCTCCCCAACTAATGAAAAACTGTTTTTT. Protein sequence: CSVEDPGSPTNEKLFF.

V gene TRBV10-3 combines with J gene TRBJ2-2; D not certain. Trimming left V 3 bases short and J 2 bases short, with 13 bases between. The length of the CDR3 is 16 residues. Germline V gene data show CDR1 as ENHRY and CDR2 as SYGVKD. The CDR3: CAISEMIAGNTGELFF. Here the CDR3 DNA reads TGTGCCATCAGTGAAATGATAGCCGGAAACACCGGGGAGCTGTTTTTT.

The V gene is TRBV28, the J gene TRBJ1-1, with 8 bases that match TRBD1. CDR1 MDHEN and CDR2 SYDVKM come from the germline V gene. The length of the CDR3 is 14 residues. Unmatched junction bases numbered 4, after V lost 5 bases and J lost 2 bases. The CDR3 DNA reads as TGTGCCAGCAGTCCCAGGGGGCGCAACACTGAAGCTTTCTTT. The encoded protein is CASSPRGRNTEAFF.

The V and J genes are TRBV9 and TRBJ2-4, with a weak D call TRBD2 (5 bases). This CDR3 is built from 15 residues. The germline CDR1 and CDR2 sequences are SGDLS and YYNGEE. The V and J ends lost 3 bases and 10 bases respectively, with 20 bases between them. The CDR3 loop is CASSGGGSADVIQYF. CDR3 coding DNA: TGTGCCAGCAGCGGAGGAGGCTCCGCGGACGTGATTCAGTACTTC.